The rows below give T cell receptor beta chains drawn from one sample of a study of T cell responses to AZD1222 COVID-19 vaccine. The table came from immunoSEQ multiplex PCR; TCRdb's copy has only in-frame clones and leaves some out. The sample contains approximately 150,000 clones, approximately 93% of which appear only once. The starting material was peripheral blood, obtained 28 days after the second AZD1222 dose. The receptors shown here come from an adult who received the AZD1222 COVID-19 vaccine. The conserved cysteine and the conserved F or W are not part of the CDR3 here.

CDR3 protein	J gene	V gene
ATSRDTIGRDGNTEAF	TRBJ1-1	TRBV15
ASSLFPGENSPLH	TRBJ1-6	TRBV5-1
ASSLDLELNYGYT	TRBJ1-2	TRBV7-8
ASSMVKSPLH	TRBJ1-6	TRBV19
ASSVAGAGELF	TRBJ2-2	TRBV28
ASSLGAGAHTDTQY	TRBJ2-3	TRBV11-3
ASSLDAGGADTQY	TRBJ2-3	TRBV7-2
ASSEQSYGYT	TRBJ1-2	TRBV5-1
ASSQKGQDYGYT	TRBJ1-2	TRBV6-1
ASSPRGQYNYNEQF	TRBJ2-1	TRBV11-2
ASSPDRGRGYT	TRBJ1-2	TRBV6-5
ASSVAFQETQY	TRBJ2-5	TRBV9
ASSLRQGGGYT	TRBJ1-2	TRBV5-6
ASSVGSGRIYEQY	TRBJ2-7	TRBV9
ASSFNRENIQY	TRBJ2-4	TRBV6-5
ASSHGTSSYNEQF	TRBJ2-1	TRBV7-3
SVEGAGGSSYEQY	TRBJ2-7	TRBV29-1
ASSLAGGTGTDTQY	TRBJ2-3	TRBV7-9
ASSQVGTGLAGVGDEQY	TRBJ2-7	TRBV4-2
ASSHGGRQETQY	TRBJ2-5	TRBV19
ASSRRDRHEKLF	TRBJ1-4	TRBV3-1/TRBV3-2
ATGRRGKGQPQH	TRBJ1-5	TRBV15
ASSITGTGNEKLF	TRBJ1-4	TRBV19
ASSPLRWDLAGYQETQY	TRBJ2-5	TRBV4-3
ASSTQHNEKLF	TRBJ1-4	TRBV27
ASSHSGDTQY	TRBJ2-3	TRBV9
ASSLVAIGTYEQY	TRBJ2-7	TRBV7-8
ASSYSFNGGTEAF	TRBJ1-1	TRBV6-5
ASSLAIETQY	TRBJ2-5	TRBV7-9
ASSEGASMGTEAF	TRBJ1-1	TRBV5-1
ASSSPGGNTEAF	TRBJ1-1	TRBV6-5
ASSWGTFEDYGYT	TRBJ1-2	TRBV7-2
ASSLDQSYEQY	TRBJ2-7	TRBV5-1
ASSATGGAQEYGYT	TRBJ1-2	TRBV6-2/TRBV6-3
ASSKSRDRDTGELF	TRBJ2-2	TRBV14
ASSSYLRGELF	TRBJ2-2	TRBV27
ASSHGTGSYEQY	TRBJ2-7	TRBV19
ASSQYRTGGNGYT	TRBJ1-2	TRBV14